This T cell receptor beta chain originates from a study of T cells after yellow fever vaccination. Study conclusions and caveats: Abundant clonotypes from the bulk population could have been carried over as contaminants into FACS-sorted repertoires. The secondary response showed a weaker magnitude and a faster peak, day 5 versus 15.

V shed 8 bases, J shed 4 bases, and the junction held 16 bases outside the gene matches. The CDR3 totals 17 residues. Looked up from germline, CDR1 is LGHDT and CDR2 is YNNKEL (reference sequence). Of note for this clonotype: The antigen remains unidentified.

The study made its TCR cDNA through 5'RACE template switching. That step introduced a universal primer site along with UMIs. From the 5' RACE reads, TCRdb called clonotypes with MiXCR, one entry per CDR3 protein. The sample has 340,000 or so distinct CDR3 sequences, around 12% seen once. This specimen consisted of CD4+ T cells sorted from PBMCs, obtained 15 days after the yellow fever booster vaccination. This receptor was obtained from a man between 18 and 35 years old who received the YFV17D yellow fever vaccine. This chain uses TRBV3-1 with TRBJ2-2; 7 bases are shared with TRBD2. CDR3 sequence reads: CASWSRGLADGTGELFF. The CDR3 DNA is TGTGCCAGCTGGTCTCGTGGCCTAGCGGATGGCACCGGGGAGCTGTTTTTT.